This T cell receptor beta chain was identified in a study of CD8+ T cells in alopecia areata. Study outcomes and limitations: Although TCR sharing was seen in mice, sharing across patients was less clear, possibly for HLA-related reasons.

Comments on this clone: What it recognizes is unknown.

It was cDNA, reverse transcribed from extracted RNA, that served as the sequencing template. TCRdb's table, derived via immunoSEQ multiplex PCR, lists solely in-frame clones and lacks some. The table records around 50,000 clones, about 96% of them present only once. The germline V and J ends were trimmed by 3 bases and 2 bases, with 16 bases remaining between them. Germline CDR1 is MGHRA and CDR2 is YSYEKL. The CDR3 sequence is 16 residues long. Collected material from alopecia areata patients comprised lesional scalp punch biopsies and peripheral blood. Sorted out of PBMCs were CD4+ T cells and CD8+ T cells.

This clonotype originated in a human donor with alopecia areata. This chain uses TRBV4-1 with TRBJ1-1; D is perhaps TRBD1 (5 bases). The sequences come from CD8+ T cells sorted from blood, collected at week 0. The CDR3 DNA reads as TGCGCCAGCAGCCAGATAGGAGGAGGGACCAACACTGAAGCTTTCTTT. It is translated as CASSQIGGGTNTEAFF.